This TCR beta chain was captured in a study of cytomegalovirus exposure and HLA in healthy donors. Study-wide findings and caveats: A list of approximately 160 TCR beta chains associated with cytomegalovirus was given. There were some public TCRs occurring in many donors, but most TCR sequences were rare.

A word on this clone: The antigen remains unidentified.

Libraries were prepared by immunoSEQ multiplex PCR; TCRdb keeps only in-frame clonotypes and omits some of them. The table shows 71,000 or so clones, with roughly 94% occurring only once. Sequencing was performed on PBMCs. The receptor was isolated from a man younger than 30 in good health and CMV-seropositive.

The DNA of the CDR3 is TGCGCCAGCAGCTTCCCCTTAGCGGGAGGGCTTGATGAGCAGTACTTC. Its translation: CASSFPLAGGLDEQYF. The chain carries TRBV5-1 and TRBJ2-7; 11 nucleotides line up with TRBD2. V dropped 2 bases and J dropped 7; count of bases not matched to a gene: 11. The CDR3 is 16 amino acids. Germline CDR1 SGHRS, CDR2 YFSETQ.